This TCR beta chain was obtained from a study of T cell repertoires in cytomegalovirus infection. At the level of the study: Researchers turned to recently identified HLA-C-restricted CMV epitopes as well as well-studied HLA-B-restricted ones. TCR beta signatures that were public indicated CMV infection and matching HLA type.

Study conclusions and caveats: In two of eight donors, the top clonotype was HLA-C-restricted CMV-specific. Cumulative public TCR beta family frequency identified CMV carriers with the relevant HLA.

After removal of 3 bases from V and 4 bases from J, the junction contained 8 bases not matched to a gene. Germline assignment: CDR1 DFQATT and CDR2 SNEGSKA (reference sequence). The CDR3 has 14 amino acids. MiXCR was run by TCRdb on the reads, yielding one entry per CDR3 protein. Of about 130,000 distinct CDR3 sequences detected, 32% appear once; the ten largest clones hold about 50%. As for this clonotype: Its antigen is currently unknown.

The V call is TRBV20-1, the J call TRBJ1-2; 7 bases fit TRBD1. The input for sequencing was CD8+ T cells from cultured PBMCs, taken from culture after CMV antigen stimulation. This receptor was taken from a human donor in good health (CMV status not recorded). Some clones in this sample may be carry-over from other donors' samples. The CDR3 spells CSARAGQAFYGYTF. The CDR3 DNA follows: TGCAGTGCTAGGGCCGGACAGGCCTTCTATGGCTACACCTTC.